This TCR beta chain is from a study of blood T cell dynamics during melanoma immunotherapy. Only in-frame clones appear in the TCRdb table, and some are missing; sequencing was by immunoSEQ multiplex PCR. The sample contains under 2,500 clones, 75% to 85% of which appear only once. The ends were cut back, 6 bases at V and 2 bases at J, with 9 bases in the middle. The CDR3 spans 13 residues. Germline values: CDR1 WNHNN, CDR2 SYGVQD (reference sequence). A word on this clone: Its specificity is unknown.

Whole-study findings and limits: The most clonal sorted CD8+ subset, immune-effector cells, was closest to cell-free DNA CDR3 sequences.

Documented time point: week 3, after first cycle of checkpoint inhibitor. TIE cells were CD3+ CD4- CD8+ CD45RA- CD45RO-high CD27- CCR7- memory T cells. The sequence came from a human donor with melanoma. The V call is TRBV10-1, the J call TRBJ2-3; D unresolved. The source was CD8+ T cells from blood, collected from a patient treated with checkpoint blockade. The CDR3 here is CASSDDFTDTQYF. The CDR3 DNA reads TGCGCCAGCAGCGACGATTTCACAGATACGCAGTATTTT.